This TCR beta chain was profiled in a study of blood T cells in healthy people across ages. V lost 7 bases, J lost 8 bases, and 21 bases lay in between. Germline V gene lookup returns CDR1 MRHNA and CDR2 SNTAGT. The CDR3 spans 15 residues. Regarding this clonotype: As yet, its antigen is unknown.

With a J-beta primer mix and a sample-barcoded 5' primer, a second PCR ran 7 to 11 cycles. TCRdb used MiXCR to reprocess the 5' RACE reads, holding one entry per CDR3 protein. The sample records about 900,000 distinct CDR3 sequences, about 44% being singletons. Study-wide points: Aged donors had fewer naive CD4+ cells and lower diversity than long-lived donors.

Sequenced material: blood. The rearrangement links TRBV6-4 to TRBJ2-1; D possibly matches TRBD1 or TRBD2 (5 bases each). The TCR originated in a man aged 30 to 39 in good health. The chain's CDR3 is CASTPARGLLDEQFF. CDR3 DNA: TGTGCCAGCACCCCAGCGAGGGGCCTCCTCGATGAGCAGTTCTTC.